The 29 T cell receptor beta chains listed next were all sequenced from one sample in a study of metastatic and nonmetastatic thyroid tumors. TCRdb re-called clones from the PCR reads using MiXCR. The sample records roughly 20,000 clones, less than 20% being singletons. All patients reached thyroid surgery having received no treatment beforehand. Sequencing input: adjacent normal tissue. Receptor source: a male donor with papillary thyroid cancer or a benign thyroid nodule (not recorded which). Some clones in this sample may be carry-over from other donors' samples.

This clone was seen ten or more times. The CDR3 bases are TGCGCCAGCAGCCAAGATCGGGCTAGCGGGAGGGCCGGAAGGAGCGGGGAGCTGTTTTTT. This encodes CASSQDRASGRAGRSGELFF. V gene TRBV4-3 combines with J gene TRBJ2-2, with 12 bases aligning to TRBD2. Germline trimming cut 0 bases from V and 7 bases from J; bases unmatched to any gene: 15. Per germline, CDR1 LGHNA and CDR2 YSLEER. This CDR3 comprises 20 residues.

This sequence joins TRBV11-2 and TRBJ2-3; 10 nucleotides agree with TRBD2. The junction had 13 bases not matched to a gene; V was cut back by 5 bases and J by 2 bases. The length of the CDR3 is 18 residues. In germline, CDR1 is SGHAT, CDR2 FQNNGV. The CDR3 sequence: CASSIQGIAGGDTDTQYF. CDR3 DNA sequence: TGTGCCAGCAGCATCCAGGGAATAGCGGGAGGTGACACAGATACGCAGTATTTT.

This clone was seen at least ten times. This chain joins TRBV30 and TRBJ2-1; D is perhaps TRBD1 or TRBD2 (5 bases each). Between the trimmed V and J ends, which lost 3 bases and 9 bases, there was a span of 15 bases. CDR3 length: 13 amino acids. Germline lookup yields CDR1 GTSNPN and CDR2 SVGIG (reference sequence). The CDR3 bases are TGTGCCTGGAGCGGGGCCTATAGTGGTGAGCAGTTCTTC. Translated: CAWSGAYSGEQFF.

This clone was found many times. The chain is built from TRBV9 and TRBJ2-2; TRBD1 aligns across 8 bases. After removal of 4 bases from V and 6 bases from J, the junction contained 8 bases not matched to a gene. There are 15 residues in the CDR3. Germline V gene sequence: CDR1 SGDLS, CDR2 YYNGEE. As DNA, the CDR3 is TGTGCCAGCAGCCACAGGACAGGGTTTCCCGGGGAGCTGTTTTTT. Translation: CASSHRTGFPGELFF.

By frequency in the sample, this clone is medium-sized. This sequence joins TRBV11-2 and TRBJ2-1, with 7 bases lining up with TRBD2. Germline CDR1 is SGHAT and CDR2 is FQNNGV. CDR3 size: 14 residues. J gave up 5 bases and V 4 bases, and 5 bases lay outside the gene matches. The chain's CDR3 is CASSWREQDNEQFF. CDR3 coding DNA: TGTGCCAGCAGCTGGCGGGAGCAGGACAATGAGCAGTTCTTC.

Many counts were recorded for this clone. The V call is TRBV29-1, the J call TRBJ2-5, with 8 bases fitting TRBD2. The CDR3 extends over 13 amino acids. Germline V gene data show CDR1 as SQVTM and CDR2 as ANQGSEA. Trimming cost V 7 bases and J 2 bases; bases outside gene matches: 6. The CDR3 region has the DNA TGCAGCGCCAGCGGGAGTTCTCAAGAGACCCAGTACTTC. It is translated as CSASGSSQETQYF.

There are many counts of this clone. CDR3 nucleotide sequence: TGTGCCAGCAGCTCGACTAGCGGGGGGACCCAGTACTTC. Translation gives CASSSTSGGTQYF. This chain connects TRBV3-1 to TRBJ2-5; 12 bases map to TRBD2. The V gene's germline CDR1 is LGHDT and CDR2 YNNKEL (reference sequence). This CDR3 comprises 13 residues. With 5 bases clipped from V and 7 bases from J, the junction kept 2 bases outside the gene matches.

Points on this clone: Compared with germline, one end of the junction differs, possibly owing to a read error. This rearrangement joins TRBV19 to TRBJ1-1, with D uncertain. The CDR3 contains 13 residues. Per the germline V gene, CDR1 is LNHDA and CDR2 is SQIVND (reference sequence). CDR3 nucleotide sequence: TGTGCCAGTAGTCATCGGACGGGCACTGAGGCTTTCTTT. Its translation: CASSHRTGTEAFF.

This clone counts as medium-sized. The CDR3 reads CASSAGTGRHEAFF. The CDR3 bases are TGTGCCAGCAGCGCCGGGACAGGTCGACATGAAGCTTTCTTT. This chain uses TRBV6-4 with TRBJ1-1, with 8 bases matching TRBD1. This CDR3 spans 14 amino acids. Germline-derived CDR1 and CDR2 are MRHNA and SNTAGT. Trimming took 6 bases from V and 7 from J; bases not matched to a gene: 10.

Judged by abundance, this clone is medium-sized (0.01 to 0.1%). The rearrangement uses TRBV5-1 and TRBJ2-7, with D maybe TRBD2 (6 bases). Looked up from germline, CDR1 is SGHRS and CDR2 is YFSETQ. V lost 0 bases and J lost 7, with 11 bases in between. The CDR3 contains 13 residues. CDR3 bases: TGCGCCAGCAGCTTGGGGCAGGGAGGAGAGCAGTACTTC. It encodes CASSLGQGGEQYF.

Many counts were recorded for this clone. This chain joins TRBV5-4 and TRBJ1-2; D might be TRBD1 (5 bases). The CDR3 is made up of 14 amino acids. From germline, CDR1 is SGHNT and CDR2 YYREEE (reference sequence). The ends were cut back, 3 bases at V and 5 bases at J, with 14 bases in the middle. Here the CDR3 DNA reads TGTGCCAGCAGCTGGATGACAGAAAGTTATGGCTACACCTTC. Protein: CASSWMTESYGYTF.

The V and J genes are TRBV7-8 and TRBJ2-7; 8 bases agree with TRBD1. There are 15 residues in the CDR3. V gave up 1 base and J gave up 1 base; unmatched junction bases: 3. Per germline, CDR1 SGHVS and CDR2 FQNEAQ. The DNA for the CDR3 is TGTGCCAGCAGCTTAGGGGGACAGGAATCCTACGAGCAGTACTTC. The encoded protein is CASSLGGQESYEQYF.

Remarks on this clone: Its ends do not fully match the called genes, so a read error is possible. This chain links TRBV2 with TRBJ1-1, with TRBD1 as a possible D gene (5 bases). This CDR3 region has 16 residues. CDR1 SNHLY and CDR2 FYNNEI come from the germline V gene. CDR3 DNA: TGTGCCAGCAGTGAAGCCCGGGGACCGATGAAAACTGGAGCTTTCTTT. Protein sequence: CASSEARGPMKTGAFF. Complete variable domain (other parts from reference TRBV2 and TRBJ1-1): EPEVTQTPSHQVTQMGQEVILRCVPISNHLYFYWYRQILGQKVEFLVSFYNNEISEKSEIFDDQFSVERPDGSNFTLKIRSTKLEDSAMYFCASSEARGPMKTGAFFGQGTRLTVV.

This clone was recorded many times. This chain uses TRBV5-6 with TRBJ2-1; D ambiguous. There are 13 residues in the CDR3. Trimming removed 4 bases from V and 3 bases from J, with 8 bases in between. Germline assignment: CDR1 SGHDT and CDR2 YYEEEE. CDR3 DNA sequence: TGTGCCAGCAGCGAGAGCAGCTACAATGAGCAGTTCTTC. Protein product: CASSESSYNEQFF.

This clone was recorded many times. The J gene is TRBJ2-5, the V gene TRBV7-9; tentative D call: TRBD1 (6 bases). This CDR3 contains 16 residues. Germline lookup yields CDR1 SEHNR and CDR2 FQNEAQ (reference sequence). V was cut by 5 bases and J by 2 bases, with 18 bases left in between. In DNA, the CDR3 is TGTGCCAGCAGCCACCCCCAGGGGCGCGGTCAAGAGACCCAGTACTTC. It yields the protein CASSHPQGRGQETQYF.

This clone was seen many times. The chain recombines TRBV7-2 with TRBJ2-5; the D is unclear. This CDR3 has 13 amino acids. CDR1 and CDR2 from the germline V gene are SGHTA and FQGNSA. Trimming shortened V by 0 bases and J by 5 bases, and 7 bases separated the two germline ends. CDR3 amino acids: CASSLAAVETQYF. CDR3 DNA: TGTGCCAGCAGCTTAGCGGCGGTGGAGACCCAGTACTTC. Looking up the rest from reference TRBV7-2 and TRBJ2-5 gives the full variable domain: GAGVSQSPSNKVTEKGKDVELRCDPISGHTALYWYRQSLGQGLEFLIYFQGNSAPDKSGLPSDRFSAERTGGSVSTLTIQRTQQEDSAVYLCASSLAAVETQYFGPGTRLLVL.

This clone was counted ten times or more. The chain carries TRBV27 and TRBJ2-3; D is perhaps TRBD1 (6 bases). The germline CDR1 and CDR2 sequences are MNHEY and SMNVEV (reference sequence). There are 15 residues in the CDR3. V lost 6 bases, J lost 2 bases, and 15 bases lay in between. This CDR3 is CASSQDSMFTDTQYF. CDR3 nucleotides: TGTGCCAGCAGCCAGGACAGTATGTTCACAGATACGCAGTATTTT.

This clone was recorded many times. The gene calls are TRBV20-1 and TRBJ2-1, with 12 bases that match TRBD2. The CDR3 is 17 residues long. The V gene end was trimmed by 5 bases and the J gene end by 7 bases; junction bases not matched to a gene: 15. Germline-derived CDR1 and CDR2 are DFQATT and SNEGSKA (reference sequence). Here the CDR3 DNA reads TGCAGTGCTTCCGGGGCATGGCAACTAGCGGGAGGTAATGAGCAGTTCTTC. Its translation is CSASGAWQLAGGNEQFF.

By its share, this clone is medium-sized. J is TRBJ2-3 and V is TRBV6-1, with D possibly being TRBD2 (5 bases). The CDR3 sequence is 16 residues long. CDR1 is MNHNS, CDR2 SASEGT, per germline. Trimming took off 3 bases at V and 2 bases at J, with 15 bases between the two ends. CDR3 coding DNA: TGTGCCAGCAGTGAGACCCCCAGCGGTCTCACAGATACGCAGTATTTT. It codes for CASSETPSGLTDTQYF.

This clone is medium-sized (0.01 to 0.1%) in the sample. V and J are TRBV5-1 and TRBJ2-3; possibly TRBD2 for D (6 bases). The CDR3 sequence is 16 residues long. In germline, CDR1 is SGHRS, CDR2 YFSETQ. V dropped 4 bases and J dropped 2 bases, with 17 bases sitting between them. The chain's CDR3 is CASSAQTSGSTDTQYF. CDR3 DNA sequence: TGCGCCAGCAGCGCCCAGACCAGCGGGTCCACAGATACGCAGTATTTT.

This clone is classed as medium-sized. V gene TRBV10-3 combines with J gene TRBJ2-5, with 12 bases fitting TRBD2. CDR3 length: 16 residues. Trimming at V came to 4 bases and at J to 0 bases, leaving 3 bases not matched to a gene. Germline loops: CDR1 ENHRY, CDR2 SYGVKD. CDR3 nucleotide sequence: TGTGCCATCAGTGGGCGGACTAGCGGGGACCAAGAGACCCAGTACTTC. Protein product: CAISGRTSGDQETQYF.

With regard to this clone: The junction departs from the called germline gene at one end, perhaps through a read error. The genes are TRBV7-2 and TRBJ1-2; the D gene is possibly TRBD1 (6 bases). Per the germline V gene, CDR1 is SGHTA and CDR2 is FQGNSA. CDR3 length: 15 residues. The CDR3 nucleotides read TGTGCCAGCAGCTTAGGGACAGTTTCTAACTATTGCTACACCTTC. Translated: CASSLGTVSNYCYTF. The whole variable domain, filled in from reference TRBV7-2 and TRBJ1-2, reads GAGVSQSPSNKVTEKGKDVELRCDPISGHTALYWYRQSLGQGLEFLIYFQGNSAPDKSGLPSDRFSAERTGGSVSTLTIQRTQQEDSAVYLCASSLGTVSNYCYTFGSGTRLTVV.

This clone came up a few times. This rearrangement joins TRBV7-6 to TRBJ2-3, with D uncertain. The CDR3 totals 15 residues. The V gene lost 5 bases and the J gene lost 6 bases, with 18 bases spanning the gap. CDR1 and CDR2 (germline): SGHVS, FNYEAQ. CDR3 nucleotides: TGTGCCAGCAGCCTGACATTCCCGGTGCCGGATACGCAGTATTTT. This translates into CASSLTFPVPDTQYF.

The table lists this clone with many counts. The CDR3 reads CASSPSTSGGTDTQYF. The DNA for the CDR3 is TGTGCCAGCTCACCTTCGACTAGCGGGGGCACAGATACGCAGTATTTT. V and J are TRBV18 and TRBJ2-3; 11 bases line up with TRBD2. This CDR3 has 16 amino acids. V trimming: 3 bases; J trimming: 1 base; junction bases outside the gene matches: 3. CDR1 KGHSH and CDR2 LQKENI come from the germline V gene.

This clone has more than one count but fewer than ten. The junction differs from germline at one of its ends, possibly a read error. The genes are TRBV28 and TRBJ2-5; a possible D gene is TRBD2 (5 bases). Germline assignment: CDR1 MDHEN and CDR2 SYDVKM. This CDR3 contains 14 residues. The CDR3 region is CASSHPGREESQYF. For the CDR3, the DNA is TGTGCCAGCAGTCACCCCGGTCGGGAAGAGAGCCAGTACTTC.

This clone was counted only a few times. The chain has TRBV2 and TRBJ2-5; weak D call: TRBD1 (5 bases). The CDR3 has 13 residues. Germline V CDR1 and CDR2: SNHLY, FYNNEI. V dropped 5 bases and J dropped 8 bases, with 15 bases sitting between them. CDR3 DNA sequence: TGTGCCAGCAGTAGATCCAGGGCGGATACCCAGTACTTC. It yields the protein CASSRSRADTQYF. The full variable domain, completed using reference TRBV2 and TRBJ2-5, is EPEVTQTPSHQVTQMGQEVILRCVPISNHLYFYWYRQILGQKVEFLVSFYNNEISEKSEIFDDQFSVERPDGSNFTLKIRSTKLEDSAMYFCASSRSRADTQYFGPGTRLLVL.

This clone was observed at least ten times. The gene calls are TRBV5-6 and TRBJ2-1, with 12 positions matching TRBD2. This CDR3 is built from 17 residues. The J segment lost 9 bases and the V segment lost 0 bases, leaving 10 bases of the junction unmatched. Germline V gives CDR1 SGHDT, CDR2 YYEEEE. The CDR3 protein is CASSLGLAGVSQGEQFF. In DNA form, the CDR3 reads TGTGCCAGCAGCTTGGGACTAGCGGGAGTGTCTCAGGGTGAGCAGTTCTTC.

This clone was counted many times. This chain links TRBV6-1 with TRBJ1-2; the match to TRBD1 covers 7 bases. Looked up from germline, CDR1 is MNHNS and CDR2 is SASEGT. The CDR3 is 12 amino acids. V was clipped by 7 bases and J by 6 bases; unmatched bases: 5. DNA of the CDR3: TGTGCCAGCACTACAGGGGTTGATGGCTACACCTTC. Its protein is CASTTGVDGYTF.

The table lists this clone with a few counts. The genes are TRBV9 and TRBJ2-2; maybe TRBD2 (5 bases). Between the trimmed V and J ends, which lost 3 bases and 4 bases, there was a span of 10 bases. This CDR3 has 14 residues. Looked up from germline, CDR1 is SGDLS and CDR2 is YYNGEE. The CDR3 here is CASSGVGSTGELFF. CDR3 DNA: TGTGCCAGCAGCGGGGTGGGGAGCACCGGGGAGCTGTTTTTT. Using reference TRBV9 and TRBJ2-2 for the parts outside the CDR3, the full variable domain is DSGVTQTPKHLITATGQRVTLRCSPRSGDLSVYWYQQSLDQGLQFLIQYYNGEERAKGNILERFSAQQFPDLHSELNLSSLELGDSALYFCASSGVGSTGELFFGEGSRLTVL.